Following are 12 T cell receptor beta chains from one sample sequenced in a study of long-term antiretroviral therapy in people with HIV. immunoSEQ v3.0 was run at survey level. Assay used: immunoSEQ multiplex PCR; TCRdb lists only in-frame clones, some missing. Of approximately 15,000 clones in the sample, around 83% were seen once. This specimen was unsorted PBMCs, taken just before starting antiretroviral therapy. Receptors originate from a man in his forties or fifties with HIV.

The CDR3 region has the DNA TGTGCCAGCAGTATCCTAGCGGGAGCCTACAATGAGCAGTTCTTC. This encodes CASSILAGAYNEQFF. The chain links TRBV25-1 to TRBJ2-1; 10 nucleotides match TRBD2. This CDR3 is built from 15 residues. From germline, CDR1 is MGHDK and CDR2 SYGVNS. V lost 5 bases to trimming and J lost 2 bases; unmatched junction nucleotides: 3.

The rearrangement joins TRBV19 to TRBJ1-1, with TRBD1 matching over 7 bases. Trimming removed 3 bases from V and 2 bases from J; junction bases left unmatched: 3. There are 14 residues in the CDR3. The germline V gene has CDR1 LNHDA and CDR2 SQIVND (reference sequence). The CDR3 reads CASSIGTVNTEAFF. For the CDR3, the DNA is TGTGCCAGTAGTATCGGGACAGTTAACACTGAAGCTTTCTTT. Together with reference TRBV19 and TRBJ1-1, the CDR3 gives the full variable domain: DGGITQSPKYLFRKEGQNVTLSCEQNLNHDAMYWYRQDPGQGLRLIYYSQIVNDFQKGDIAEGYSVSREKKESFPLTVTSAQKNPTAFYLCASSIGTVNTEAFFGQGTRLTVV.

The chain uses TRBV6-1 and TRBJ1-2; D is ambiguous. Trimming removed 7 bases from V and 4 bases from J, with 16 bases in between. Germline values: CDR1 MNHNS, CDR2 SASEGT. The CDR3 extends over 14 amino acids. The CDR3 bases are TGTGCCAGCAACCTCGGACGGATTTTCTATGGCTACACCTTC. It yields the protein CASNLGRIFYGYTF.

This chain connects TRBV13 to TRBJ2-1; maybe TRBD2 (5 bases). The germline gives CDR1 PRHDT, CDR2 FYEKMQ (reference sequence). The CDR3 totals 15 residues. Trimming took off 6 bases at V and 8 bases at J, with 20 bases between the two ends. The CDR3 bases are TGTGCCAGCAGGTCCCGGGATAAAGCGCCCGATGAGCAGTTCTTC. Protein product: CASRSRDKAPDEQFF. Full variable domain (missing parts from reference TRBV13 and TRBJ2-1): AAGVIQSPRHLIKEKRETATLKCYPIPRHDTVYWYQQGPGQDPQFLISFYEKMQSDKGSIPDRFSAQQFSDYHSELNMSSLELGDSALYFCASRSRDKAPDEQFFGPGTRLTVL.

The chain couples TRBV25-1 to TRBJ1-5; a weak D match, TRBD1 (5 bases). V was trimmed by 5 bases and J by 0 bases, leaving 8 bases between them. The CDR3 totals 14 residues. The germline CDR1 and CDR2 sequences are MGHDK and SYGVNS. The CDR3 sequence: CASSIGDSNQPQHF. The DNA for the CDR3 is TGTGCCAGCAGTATAGGGGATAGCAATCAGCCCCAGCATTTT.

A few counts support this clone. The chain couples TRBV11-2 to TRBJ1-2; possibly TRBD1 for D (5 bases). Trimming took 5 bases from V and 4 from J, leaving 11 bases between them. Germline V CDR1 and CDR2: SGHAT, FQNNGV. The length of the CDR3 is 13 residues. DNA for the CDR3: TGTGCCAGCAGCGCCGCAGGGTTCTATGGCTACACCTTC. It yields the protein CASSAAGFYGYTF.

The chain employs TRBV11-2 and TRBJ2-7; 9 nucleotides align to TRBD1. CDR1 and CDR2 (germline): SGHAT, FQNNGV. The CDR3 contains 17 residues. The V gene end was trimmed by 1 base and the J gene end by 3 bases; junction bases not matched to a gene: 10. The CDR3 coding sequence is TGTGCCAGCAGCTTAGGAGCCGGGACAGGGTTATTCTACGAGCAGTACTTC. Amino acid sequence: CASSLGAGTGLFYEQYF.

The V call is TRBV2, the J call TRBJ1-2, with D possibly being TRBD1 (6 bases). Germline assignment: CDR1 SNHLY and CDR2 FYNNEI. The CDR3 contains 11 residues. V lost 5 bases and J 14 bases, leaving 15 bases between the germline ends. The CDR3 reads CASSSQDRRTF. CDR3 DNA sequence: TGTGCCAGCAGTTCCCAGGACAGAAGGACCTTC.

V is TRBV5-1 and J is TRBJ1-1; perhaps TRBD1 as D (6 bases). The V end was cut by 4 bases, the J end by 1 base, with 14 bases between. Germline V lookup: CDR1 SGHRS, CDR2 YFSETQ. The CDR3 runs 15 residues. The CDR3 bases are TGCGCCAGCAGCCCTTATACAGGGCCGAACACTGAAGCTTTCTTT. It translates to CASSPYTGPNTEAFF.

The gene calls are TRBV11-3 and TRBJ2-7; tentative D call: TRBD2 (6 bases). Germline assignment: CDR1 SGHNT and CDR2 YENEEA. The CDR3 consists of 15 residues. V was clipped by 0 bases and J by 2 bases, with 11 bases between them. The CDR3 region is CASSLDPGAAYEQYF. The CDR3 DNA reads TGTGCCAGCAGCTTAGACCCGGGAGCGGCCTACGAGCAGTACTTC.

The rearrangement links TRBV30 to TRBJ1-1; 8 nucleotides align to TRBD1. Germline V gene sequence: CDR1 GTSNPN, CDR2 SVGIG (reference sequence). The CDR3 has 12 amino acids. V lost 4 bases and J lost 5; bases outside the gene matches: 3. CDR3 coding DNA: TGTGCCTGGACAGGGGGCGAGACTGAAGCTTTCTTT. Translation: CAWTGGETEAFF.

The chain uses TRBV4-1 and TRBJ2-7, with TRBD1 matching over 10 bases. This CDR3 comprises 15 residues. Germline CDR1 MGHRA, CDR2 YSYEKL. J lost 7 bases, V lost 0 bases, and 6 bases had no gene match. Here the CDR3 DNA reads TGCGCCAGCAGCCAAGAGGAGACAGGGGGCCGGGAGCAGTACTTC. The encoded protein is CASSQEETGGREQYF.